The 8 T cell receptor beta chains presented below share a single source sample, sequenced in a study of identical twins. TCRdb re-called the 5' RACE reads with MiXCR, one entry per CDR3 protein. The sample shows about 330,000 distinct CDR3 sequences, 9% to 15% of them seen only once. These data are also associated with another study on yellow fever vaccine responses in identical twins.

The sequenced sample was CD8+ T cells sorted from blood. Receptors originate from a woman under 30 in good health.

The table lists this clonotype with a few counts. CDR3 sequence (DNA): TGTGCCAGCAGCTCGGAGGGGTTCAATCAGCCCCAGCATTTT. Translated: CASSSEGFNQPQHF. The chain recombines TRBV7-9 with TRBJ1-5; weak D call: TRBD1 (5 bases). The CDR3 consists of 14 residues. Trimming took 4 bases from V and 3 from J, leaving 10 bases between them. CDR1 is SEHNR and CDR2 is FQNEAQ in the germline V gene (reference sequence). Variable domain in full (rest from reference TRBV7-9 and TRBJ1-5): DTGVSQNPRHKITKRGQNVTFRCDPISEHNRLYWYRQTLGQGPEFLTYFQNEAQLEKSRLLSDRFSAERPKGSFSTLEIQRTEQGDSAMYLCASSSEGFNQPQHFGDGTRLSIL.

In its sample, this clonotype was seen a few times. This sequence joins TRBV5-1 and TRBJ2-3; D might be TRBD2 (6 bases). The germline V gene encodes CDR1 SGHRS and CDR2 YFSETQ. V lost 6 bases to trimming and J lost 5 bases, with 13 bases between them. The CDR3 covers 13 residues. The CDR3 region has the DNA TGCGCCAGCAATCCCGGGGGAATAGATACGCAGTATTTT. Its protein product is CASNPGGIDTQYF.

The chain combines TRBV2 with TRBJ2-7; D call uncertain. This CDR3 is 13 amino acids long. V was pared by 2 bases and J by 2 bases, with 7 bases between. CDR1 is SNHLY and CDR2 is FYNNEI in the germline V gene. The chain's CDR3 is CASSESRTYEQYF. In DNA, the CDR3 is TGTGCCAGCAGTGAAAGCAGAACCTACGAGCAGTACTTC.

The CDR3 DNA reads as TGTGCCAGCAGTGAAATTAGCGGGAGCTCCTACGAGCAGTACTTC. It specifies CASSEISGSSYEQYF. The V call is TRBV2, the J call TRBJ2-7; 9 bases align to TRBD2. Germline V gives CDR1 SNHLY, CDR2 FYNNEI. The CDR3 extends over 15 amino acids. V was pared by 2 bases and J by 0 bases, with 2 bases of the junction left unmatched.

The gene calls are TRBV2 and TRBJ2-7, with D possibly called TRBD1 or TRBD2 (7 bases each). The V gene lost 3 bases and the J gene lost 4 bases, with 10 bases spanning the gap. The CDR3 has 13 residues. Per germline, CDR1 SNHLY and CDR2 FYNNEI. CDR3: CASSDRGGYEQYF. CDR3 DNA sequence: TGTGCCAGCAGTGACAGGGGGGGATACGAGCAGTACTTC.

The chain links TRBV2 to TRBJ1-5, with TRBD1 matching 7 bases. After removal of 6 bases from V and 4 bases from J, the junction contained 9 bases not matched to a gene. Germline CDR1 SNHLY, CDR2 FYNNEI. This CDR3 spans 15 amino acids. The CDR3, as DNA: TGTGCCAGCAGAGAACGGGACAGCGATAATCAGCCCCAGCATTTT. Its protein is CASRERDSDNQPQHF.

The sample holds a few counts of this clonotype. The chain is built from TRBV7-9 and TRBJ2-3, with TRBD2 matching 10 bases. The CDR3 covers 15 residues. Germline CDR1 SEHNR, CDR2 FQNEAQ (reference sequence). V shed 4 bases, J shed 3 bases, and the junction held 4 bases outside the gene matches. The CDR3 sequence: CASSSSGRATDTQYF. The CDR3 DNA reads TGTGCCAGCAGCTCCAGCGGGAGGGCAACAGATACGCAGTATTTT.

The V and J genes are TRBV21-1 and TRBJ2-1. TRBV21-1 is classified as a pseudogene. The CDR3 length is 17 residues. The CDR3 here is CASRLYLDLILYNEQFF. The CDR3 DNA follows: TGTGCCAGCAGATTGTACCTAGACCTGATCCTCTACAATGAGCAGTTCTTC.